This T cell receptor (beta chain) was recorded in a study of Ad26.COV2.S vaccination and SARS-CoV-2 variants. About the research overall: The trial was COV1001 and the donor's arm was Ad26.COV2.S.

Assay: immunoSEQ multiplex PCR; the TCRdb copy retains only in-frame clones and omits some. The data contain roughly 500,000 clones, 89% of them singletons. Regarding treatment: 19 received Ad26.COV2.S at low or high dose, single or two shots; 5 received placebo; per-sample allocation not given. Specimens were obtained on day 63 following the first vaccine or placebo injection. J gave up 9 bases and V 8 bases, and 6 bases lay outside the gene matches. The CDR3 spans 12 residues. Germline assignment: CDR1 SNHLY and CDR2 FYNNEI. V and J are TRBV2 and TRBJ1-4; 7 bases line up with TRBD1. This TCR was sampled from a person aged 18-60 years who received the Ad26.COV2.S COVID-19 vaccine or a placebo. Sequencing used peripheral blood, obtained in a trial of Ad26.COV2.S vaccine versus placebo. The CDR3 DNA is TGTGCCAGCGGGACAGAGAGTAAAAAACTGTTTTTT. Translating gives CASGTESKKLFF.